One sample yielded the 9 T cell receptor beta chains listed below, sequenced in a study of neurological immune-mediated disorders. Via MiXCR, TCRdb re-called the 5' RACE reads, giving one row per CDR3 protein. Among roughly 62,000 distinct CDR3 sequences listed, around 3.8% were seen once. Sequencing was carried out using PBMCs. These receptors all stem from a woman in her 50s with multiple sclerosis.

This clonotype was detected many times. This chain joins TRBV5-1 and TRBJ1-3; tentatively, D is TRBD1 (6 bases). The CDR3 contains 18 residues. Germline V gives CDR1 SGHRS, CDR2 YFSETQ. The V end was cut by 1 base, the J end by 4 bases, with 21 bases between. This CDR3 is CASSLLSGLDSAGNTIYF. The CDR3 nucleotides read TGCGCCAGCAGCTTGTTGTCGGGCCTGGACAGTGCCGGAAACACCATATATTTT.

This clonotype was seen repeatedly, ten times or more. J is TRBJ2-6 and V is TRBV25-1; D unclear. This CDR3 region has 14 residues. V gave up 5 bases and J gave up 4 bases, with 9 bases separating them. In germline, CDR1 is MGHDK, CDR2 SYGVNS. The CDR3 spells CASSIGPGANVLTF. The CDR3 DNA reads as TGTGCCAGCAGTATCGGGCCCGGGGCCAACGTCCTGACTTTC.

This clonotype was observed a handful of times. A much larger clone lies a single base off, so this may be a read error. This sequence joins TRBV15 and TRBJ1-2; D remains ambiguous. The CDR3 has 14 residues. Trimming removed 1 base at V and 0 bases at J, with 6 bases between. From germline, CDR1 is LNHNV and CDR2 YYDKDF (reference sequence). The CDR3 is CATSRGEANYGYTF. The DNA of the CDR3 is TGTGCCACCAGCAGAGGGGAAGCTAACTATGGCTACACCTTC.

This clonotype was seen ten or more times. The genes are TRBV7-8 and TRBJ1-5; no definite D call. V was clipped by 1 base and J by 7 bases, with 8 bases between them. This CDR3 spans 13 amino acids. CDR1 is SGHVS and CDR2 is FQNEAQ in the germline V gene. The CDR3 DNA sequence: TGTGCCAGCAGCTTAGGGCGGACCCAGCCCCAGCATTTT. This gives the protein CASSLGRTQPQHF.

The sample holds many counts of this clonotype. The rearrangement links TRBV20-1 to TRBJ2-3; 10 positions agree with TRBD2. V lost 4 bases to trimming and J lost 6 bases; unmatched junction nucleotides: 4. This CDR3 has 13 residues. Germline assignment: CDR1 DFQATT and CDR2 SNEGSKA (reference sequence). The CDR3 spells CSATLAGVDTQYF. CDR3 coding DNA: TGCAGTGCTACCCTAGCGGGAGTGGATACGCAGTATTTT.

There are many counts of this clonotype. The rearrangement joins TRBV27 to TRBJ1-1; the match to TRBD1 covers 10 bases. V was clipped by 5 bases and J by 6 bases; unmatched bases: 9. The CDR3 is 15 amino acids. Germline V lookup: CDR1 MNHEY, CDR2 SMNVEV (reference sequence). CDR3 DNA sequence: TGTGCCAGCAGTAAGACAGGGGGCGCGGAGGCTGAAGCTTTCTTT. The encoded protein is CASSKTGGAEAEAFF.

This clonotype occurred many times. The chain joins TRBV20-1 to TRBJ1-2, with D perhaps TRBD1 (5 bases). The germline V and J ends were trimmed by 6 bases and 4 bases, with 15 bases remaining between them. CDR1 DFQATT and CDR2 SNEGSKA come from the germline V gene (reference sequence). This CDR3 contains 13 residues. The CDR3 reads CSARLGDGYGYTF. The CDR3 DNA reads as TGCAGTGCGAGATTAGGGGATGGCTATGGCTACACCTTC.

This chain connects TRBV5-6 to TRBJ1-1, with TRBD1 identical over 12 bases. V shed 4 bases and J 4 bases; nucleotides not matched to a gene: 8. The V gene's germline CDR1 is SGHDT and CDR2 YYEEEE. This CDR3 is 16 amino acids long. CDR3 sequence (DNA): TGTGCCAGCAGCGCCGGGACAGGGGGCGCCTTCACTGAAGCTTTCTTT. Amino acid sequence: CASSAGTGGAFTEAFF.

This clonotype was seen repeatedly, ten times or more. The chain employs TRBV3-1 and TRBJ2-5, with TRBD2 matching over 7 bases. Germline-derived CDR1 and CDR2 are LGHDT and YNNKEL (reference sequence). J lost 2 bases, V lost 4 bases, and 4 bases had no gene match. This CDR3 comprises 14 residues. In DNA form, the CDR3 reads TGTGCCAGCAGCCGGGGGAGGGTTCAAGAGACCCAGTACTTC. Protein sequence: CASSRGRVQETQYF.